A selection of T cell receptor beta chains follows, all from one sample in a study of T cell responses to AZD1222 COVID-19 vaccine. Profiling relied on immunoSEQ multiplex PCR, and the TCRdb table lists in-frame clones only, not all of them. In the table there are some 96,000 clones, about 88% of which are singletons. The specimen was peripheral blood, collected on day 0 of AZD1222 vaccination. The receptors derive from an adult in good health. CDR3s include the opening cysteine and the closing phenylalanine or tryptophan. Each record gives: V gene, J gene, clone size, D gene, CDR3 DNA, CDR3 protein. The D gene is left open where the match is weak. Size tells how often a clone was seen (once, few, many) or the class of an expanded clone, and some rows leave it out.

>TRBV2|TRBJ1-4|NA|NA
TGTGCCAGCGCGCTGGGCAGGGACGAAAAACTGTTTTTT
CASALGRDEKLFF
>TRBV6-4|TRBJ2-1|NA|NA
TGTGCCAGCAGTGACGGGGGGGCCAATGAGCAGTTCTTC
CASSDGGANEQFF
>TRBV5-1|TRBJ1-2|NA|NA
TGCGCCAGCAGGAGACTAGGGGCCACTACTCAGGGCTACACCTTC
CASRRLGATTQGYTF
>TRBV7-2|TRBJ1-2|NA|NA
TGTGCCAGCAGCTTAGAATCCGTAGGGGCAGGGTCTCTCTATGGCTACACCTTC
CASSLESVGAGSLYGYTF
>TRBV6-1|TRBJ2-1|NA|NA
TGTGCCAGCAGTGAAGTGGCCAACTCCTACAATGAGCAGTTCTTC
CASSEVANSYNEQFF
>TRBV28|TRBJ1-1|NA|TRBD1
TGTGCCATAGAGACAGGGGTAAGCACTGAAGCTTTCTTT
CAIETGVSTEAFF
>TRBV11-2|TRBJ2-7|NA|TRBD1
TGTGCCAGCACCAGAGGGGGCAGAACCTACGAGCAGTACTTC
CASTRGGRTYEQYF
>TRBV12-5|TRBJ1-3|NA|NA
TGTGCTAGTGGTTTGACCACCTGGGGCACCATATATTTT
CASGLTTWGTIYF
>TRBV6-4|TRBJ1-2|NA|NA
TGTGCCAGCAGTCCCCAGCCCGGGGGGGACTATGGCTACACCTTC
CASSPQPGGDYGYTF
>TRBV21-1|TRBJ1-4|NA|NA
TGTGCCAGAAGCAGAGATTCTAAGGAAAAACTGTTTTTT
CARSRDSKEKLFF
>TRBV28|TRBJ1-1|NA|TRBD1
TGTGCCAGCAGTCCAGTCAGGGGGATGAACACTGAAGCTTTCTTT
CASSPVRGMNTEAFF
>TRBV5-6|TRBJ2-2|NA|NA
TGTGCCAGCAGCTTGGCCTCCTGGGGGAGGGAGCTGTTTTTT
CASSLASWGRELFF
>TRBV4-3|TRBJ1-2|NA|NA
TGCGCCAGCAGCCAAGATCCTGGCAGGGAGCGCACCTTC
CASSQDPGRERTF
>TRBV14|TRBJ2-6|NA|NA
TGTGCCAGCAGCCAAGATTGGGCGGTGATCTCTGGGGCCAACGTCCTGACTTTC
CASSQDWAVISGANVLTF
>TRBV19|TRBJ2-7|once|TRBD1
TGTGCCAGTGCCGGGACAGGGAAGAACGAGCAGTACTTC
CASAGTGKNEQYF
>TRBV3-1/TRBV3-2|TRBJ1-2|NA|TRBD1
TGTGCCAGCAGCCAAGGACAGGGGACGTATGGCTACACCTTC
CASSQGQGTYGYTF
>TRBV7-9|TRBJ1-4|NA|NA
TGTGCCAGCAGCCCGACATCTACCGAAAAACTGTTTTTT
CASSPTSTEKLFF
>TRBV10-1|TRBJ1-1|NA|NA
TGCGCCAGCAGTGAAACCGGACGGCCTGAAGCTTTCTTT
CASSETGRPEAFF
>TRBV19|TRBJ1-1|NA|TRBD1
TGTGCCAGTAGTATCGTGACAGGGGCCCTGGGTGAAGCTTTCTTT
CASSIVTGALGEAFF
>TRBV11-2|TRBJ1-4|NA|NA
TGTGCCAGCAGCCTCGGGTTTAATGAAAAACTGTTTTTT
CASSLGFNEKLFF
>TRBV11-3|TRBJ1-6|NA|NA
TGTGCCAGCAGCCCAGAGAAGGGACCCCTCCACTTT
CASSPEKGPLHF
>TRBV5-1|TRBJ1-4|NA|TRBD1
TGCGCCAGCAGCTTGCAGGGACAGGTCAATGAAAAACTGTTTTTT
CASSLQGQVNEKLFF
>TRBV6-1|TRBJ2-3|NA|NA
TGTGCCAGCAGTGAAGCGGGAGTAGCGGGCACAGATACGCAGTATTTT
CASSEAGVAGTDTQYF
>TRBV2|TRBJ2-1|NA|NA
TGTGCCAGCAGTGAATTTAGGCAGGCTCCGATAGGGTTCTTC
CASSEFRQAPIGFF
>TRBV12-3/TRBV12-4|TRBJ1-2|NA|NA
TGTGCCAGCAGTTTACCAGGGCGCTATGGCTACACCTTC
CASSLPGRYGYTF
>TRBV14|TRBJ1-2|once|TRBD1
TGTGCCAGCAGCCAGGGGACAGGGAGTGGATATGGCTACACCTTC
CASSQGTGSGYGYTF
>TRBV11-2|TRBJ1-5|NA|TRBD1
TGTGCCAGCAGCTTGAACAGGGGTAGCAATCAGCCCCAGCATTTT
CASSLNRGSNQPQHF
>TRBV6-6|TRBJ1-3|once|TRBD1
TGTGCCAGCACCGAAACAGGGGGCTCTGGAAACACCATATATTTT
CASTETGGSGNTIYF
>TRBV5-1|TRBJ2-2|NA|NA
TGCGCCAGCAGCTTGGCGACACTTGTCGGGGAGCTGTTTTTT
CASSLATLVGELFF
>TRBV10-1|TRBJ1-4|NA|TRBD1
TGCGCCAGCAGTGGGGGAGGGGGCAATGAAAAACTGTTTTTT
CASSGGGGNEKLFF
>TRBV10-3|TRBJ2-3|NA|NA
TGTGCCATCAGTATAACGGCTGTCGATACGCAGTATTTT
CAISITAVDTQYF
>TRBV30|TRBJ1-5|NA|NA
TGTGCCTGGAGTGTAATGCCTAAGGGTCAGCCCCAGCATTTT
CAWSVMPKGQPQHF